This is a list of T cell receptor beta chains from one sample in a study of CD8 T cells in ankylosing spondylitis. MiXCR, run by TCRdb on the 5' RACE reads, gives a single entry per CDR3 protein. This sample has some 140,000 distinct CDR3 sequences, with 15% to 20% found just once. What was sequenced was blood, either unsorted or a sorted T cell fraction (not recorded which). The origin of the receptors is a male donor with ankylosing spondylitis. CDR3s include the opening cysteine and the closing phenylalanine or tryptophan. A D gene is named only where the DNA matches it firmly. Size is omitted from some rows. Given values are once, few, many or a class for expanded clones.

J gene | D gene | clone size | V gene | CDR3 DNA | CDR3 protein
TRBJ2-7 | TRBD2 | - | TRBV6-1 | TGTGCCAGCCCCCCTAGCGGGCCTCCCTTTTCCTACGAGCAGTACTTC | CASPPSGPPFSYEQYF
TRBJ1-2 | TRBD1 | - | TRBV24-1 | TGTGCCACCAGTGGAAGACAGGGGGTGGACTATGGCTACACCTTC | CATSGRQGVDYGYTF
TRBJ1-1 | - | many | TRBV29-1 | TGCAGCGTTGTGAGGGCCCCTGAAGCTTTCTTT | CSVVRAPEAFF
TRBJ1-4 | - | - | TRBV7-6 | TGTGCCAGCAGCTTAGCGCCGGATTACCCGAGGCGTCGACTGTTTTTT | CASSLAPDYPRRRLFF
TRBJ1-1 | - | many | TRBV29-1 | TGCAGCGTTAATGAAGGACCGCGTCTATTCTTT | CSVNEGPRLFF
TRBJ2-7 | - | few | TRBV4-2 | TGTGCCAGCAGCCAAGATGAATCTAGAATGTACGAGCAGTACTTC | CASSQDESRMYEQYF
TRBJ1-2 | - | few | TRBV9 | TGTGCCAGCAGCGCCCTCCCCGGGGAAAACTATGGCTACACCTTC | CASSALPGENYGYTF
TRBJ2-1 | - | - | TRBV29-1 | TGCAGCGTTGAGCCCACTAGGACTACCGCCTACAATGAGCAGTTCTTC | CSVEPTRTTAYNEQFF
TRBJ2-7 | - | - | TRBV10-3 | TGTGCCATCAGTGAGGTGGAAAACGAGCAGTACTTC | CAISEVENEQYF
TRBJ2-5 | TRBD1 | - | TRBV20-1 | TGCAGTGCCCCCCGGGACAGCCAAGAGACCCAGTACTTC | CSAPRDSQETQYF
TRBJ2-1 | TRBD1 | few | TRBV7-9 | TGTGCCAGCAGCCATGGGGACAGGGAGCCCTACAATGAGCAGTTCTTC | CASSHGDREPYNEQFF
TRBJ2-7 | TRBD1 | few | TRBV28 | TGTGCCAGCAGTTCTCCCGGGACAGGGGTACAGACGCCCGTGGTTTACTACGAGCAGTACTTC | CASSSPGTGVQTPVVYYEQYF
TRBJ2-7 | - | - | TRBV9 | TGTGCCAGCAGCGTAGGTGAACCAAACTACGAGCAGTACTTC | CASSVGEPNYEQYF
TRBJ2-1 | - | - | TRBV12-3/TRBV12-4 | TGTGCCAGCAGTTTAGGGGCAGCCGGTGAGCAGTTCTTC | CASSLGAAGEQFF
TRBJ1-1 | - | many | TRBV27 | TGTGCCACCGCCCCTCAAGGGTTGAACACTGAAGCTTTCTTT | CATAPQGLNTEAFF
TRBJ2-1 | - | - | TRBV4-3 | TGCGCCAGCAGCCCGCTGCTCTACAATGAGCAGTTCTTC | CASSPLLYNEQFF
TRBJ1-6 | - | few | TRBV7-9 | TGTGCCAGCAGCCCACCCGATTCACCCCTCCACTTT | CASSPPDSPLHF
TRBJ2-1 | TRBD2 | few | TRBV28 | TGTGCCAGCAGTACGACTAGCGGGACGCCCTCCAATGAGCAGTTCTTC | CASSTTSGTPSNEQFF
TRBJ1-1 | TRBD1 | many | TRBV29-1 | TGCAGCGCCCTGGACAGGGGGGCTTTCTTT | CSALDRGAFF
TRBJ2-1 | - | few | TRBV7-3 | TGTGCCAGCAGCTTACGCGGGGACCCCTACAATGAGCAGTTCTTC | CASSLRGDPYNEQFF
TRBJ2-3 | - | few | TRBV27 | TGTGCCAGCAGTTTGTGGCAGGGGTGGGCAGATACGCAGTATTTT | CASSLWQGWADTQYF
TRBJ2-1 | TRBD2 | - | TRBV9 | TGTGCCAGCAGCGTAGCCCCGATAGCGGGAAGGAGCTACAATGAGCAGTTCTTC | CASSVAPIAGRSYNEQFF
TRBJ2-7 | - | few | TRBV21-1 | TGTGCCAGCAGCATGGGACAGGGTCAACGGGGCGAGCAGTACTTC | CASSMGQGQRGEQYF
TRBJ1-4 | TRBD1 | - | TRBV4-1 | TGCGCCAGCAGCCACCTGGGGAGGGGACAGGGATTTGAAAAACTGTTTTTT | CASSHLGRGQGFEKLFF
TRBJ1-1 | - | few | TRBV20-1 | TGCAGTGCCAAGATAATACTCGAGGGCACTGAAGCTTTCTTT | CSAKIILEGTEAFF
TRBJ2-2 | TRBD2 | few | TRBV28 | TGTGCCAGCAGTTTATCTCTAGCGGGAGTGTATGACGGGGAGCTGTTTTTT | CASSLSLAGVYDGELFF
TRBJ1-2 | TRBD1 | - | TRBV29-1 | TGCAGCGTTGGTCAGGGGGCCTATGGCTACACCTTC | CSVGQGAYGYTF
TRBJ2-2 | - | few | TRBV7-8 | TGTGCCAGCAGCTTAGGGGAAAGCGGACAGTACACCGGGGAGCTGTTTTTT | CASSLGESGQYTGELFF
TRBJ1-2 | - | many | TRBV2 | TGTGCCAGCAGTTTGGGGGGGGCTCGCTATGGCTACACCTTC | CASSLGGARYGYTF
TRBJ1-1 | - | few | TRBV12-3/TRBV12-4 | TGTGCCAGCAGTTTAGGCGGTCGGGGGACTGAAGCTTTCTTT | CASSLGGRGTEAFF
TRBJ1-2 | TRBD1 | - | TRBV5-1 | TGCGCCAGCAGCTTGCGGGACAGGGACTATGGCTACACCTTC | CASSLRDRDYGYTF
TRBJ2-2 | - | - | TRBV5-1 | TGCGCCAGCAGGGCCGCCACCGGGGAGCTGTTTTTT | CASRAATGELFF
TRBJ1-1 | TRBD1 | - | TRBV9 | TGTGCCAGCAGCCCCCGGGACAGAGAGAACACTGAAGCTTTCTTT | CASSPRDRENTEAFF
TRBJ1-1 | - | - | TRBV29-1 | TGCAGCGTCCGGACAGACCTCACGAACACTGAAGCTTTCTTT | CSVRTDLTNTEAFF
TRBJ2-7 | TRBD1 | many | TRBV29-1 | TGCAGCGGCTGGGACAGGGACTCGTCCGAGCAGTACTTC | CSGWDRDSSEQYF
TRBJ2-1 | TRBD1 | - | TRBV30 | TGTGCCTGGAGTTGGGGCAGGGGGTCTGAGCAGTTCTTC | CAWSWGRGSEQFF
TRBJ2-1 | - | - | TRBV4-3 | TGCGCCAGCAGCCAAGATCCAGGCTACGCCTACAATGAGCAGTTCTTC | CASSQDPGYAYNEQFF
TRBJ2-1 | TRBD2 | - | TRBV11-2 | TGTGCCAGCAGCCTAACTAGCGGGGTAGGTGTTGAGCAGTTCTTC | CASSLTSGVGVEQFF
TRBJ2-2 | TRBD1 | few | TRBV7-8 | TGTGCCAGCAGCGGCCATCACAGGGGGCAAGGCGGGGATCTGTTTTTT | CASSGHHRGQGGDLFF
TRBJ2-1 | TRBD2 | many | TRBV4-1 | TGCGCCAGCAGCCAAGATTCCCCTAGCGGGAGGAAAAATGAGCAGTTCTTC | CASSQDSPSGRKNEQFF
TRBJ2-5 | - | few | TRBV5-1 | TGCGCCAGCAGCGCGGGGATTCAAGAGACCCAGTACTTC | CASSAGIQETQYF
TRBJ2-7 | TRBD1 | - | TRBV24-1 | TGTGCCACCAGTGATCGACAGGGGAGTGACGAGCAGTACTTC | CATSDRQGSDEQYF
TRBJ2-1 | - | - | TRBV7-3 | TGTGCCAGCAGCCCCATCCCTAGGGGCCCATACAATGAGCAGTTCTTC | CASSPIPRGPYNEQFF
TRBJ1-2 | TRBD1 | - | TRBV28 | TGTGCCAGCATCTCGGTCCGGGACAGCGCTAACTATGGCTACACCTTC | CASISVRDSANYGYTF